The 13 T cell receptor beta chains below were found in one sample sequenced in a study of cytomegalovirus exposure and HLA in healthy donors. PCR primers comprised 60 Vbeta and 13 Jbeta primers. TCRdb's table, derived via immunoSEQ multiplex PCR, lists solely in-frame clones and lacks some. The data show roughly 92,000 clones, 7.5% to 8.5% seen once. Material for sequencing was PBMCs. The receptors were sampled from a man aged 50-59 years in good health and CMV-seronegative.

The chain couples TRBV5-1 to TRBJ1-1, with D possibly TRBD1 on 5 matching bases. Germline CDR1 is SGHRS and CDR2 is YFSETQ. Trimming took off 2 bases at V and 2 bases at J, with 10 bases between the two ends. This CDR3 is 14 amino acids long. In DNA, the CDR3 is TGCGCCAGCAGCTTACGACAGACTAACACTGAAGCTTTCTTT. Its protein is CASSLRQTNTEAFF.

This clone was seen a few times. The chain links TRBV7-2 to TRBJ1-5; no clear D. The germline gives CDR1 SGHTA, CDR2 FQGNSA. The CDR3 is 13 residues long. With 5 bases removed from V and 4 bases from J, the gap between germline ends came to 9 bases. The DNA for the CDR3 is TGTGCCAGCAGCCCCCTACGTAATCAGCCCCAGCATTTT. This gives the protein CASSPLRNQPQHF.

This clone is deemed medium-sized. The chain carries TRBV5-5 and TRBJ1-4; no clear D gene. V shed 4 bases and J shed 4 bases, with 14 bases lying between them. This CDR3 contains 15 residues. Germline-derived CDR1 and CDR2 are SGHKS and YYEKEE (reference sequence). For the CDR3, the DNA is TGTGCCAGCAGCCGTAATTTGGGCTTTAATGAAAAACTGTTTTTT. Translated: CASSRNLGFNEKLFF.

This clone was counted a few times. Other DNA sequences in the sample encode the same CDR3. This chain uses TRBV28 with TRBJ1-3, with 8 positions matching TRBD1. V shed 5 bases and J 0 bases; nucleotides not matched to a gene: 9. The CDR3 contains 17 residues. Germline-derived CDR1 and CDR2 are MDHEN and SYDVKM. Here the CDR3 DNA reads TGTGCCAGCAGTCCCCCGGGACAGGCCGCCTCTGGAAACACCATATATTTT. This sequence encodes CASSPPGQAASGNTIYF.

The chain joins TRBV6-1 to TRBJ2-7; 12 bases agree with TRBD2. Germline V gene sequence: CDR1 MNHNS, CDR2 SASEGT. CDR3 length: 15 residues. The trim removed 5 bases at V and 0 bases at J, leaving 2 bases unmatched. This CDR3 is CASSLAGGPSYEQYF. CDR3 DNA: TGTGCCAGCAGTCTAGCGGGAGGGCCCTCCTACGAGCAGTACTTC.

The V call is TRBV5-8, the J call TRBJ2-5; D gene ambiguous. Trimming removed 0 bases from V and 7 bases from J, with 13 bases in between. This CDR3 is 14 amino acids long. The V gene's germline CDR1 is SGHTS and CDR2 YDEGEE. CDR3 DNA: TGTGCCAGCAGCTTGGCGCTAGGTTCTTGGACCCAGTACTTC. This gives the protein CASSLALGSWTQYF.

This clone was recorded a few times. This sequence joins TRBV5-1 and TRBJ2-3; maybe TRBD1 (6 bases). CDR1 is SGHRS, CDR2 YFSETQ, per germline. Trimming took off 4 bases at V and 6 bases at J, with 18 bases between the two ends. The length of the CDR3 is 15 residues. DNA of the CDR3: TGCGCCAGCAGCAAAAGGGACACAGACTGGGATACGCAGTATTTT. This encodes CASSKRDTDWDTQYF.

This clone appeared a few times. The V call is TRBV2, the J call TRBJ2-2, with D possibly being TRBD1 (5 bases). The CDR3 loop spans 16 amino acids. Germline V gene data show CDR1 as SNHLY and CDR2 as FYNNEI. The ends were cut back, 7 bases at V and 0 bases at J, with 15 bases in the middle. For the CDR3, the DNA is TGTGCCAGCAAGCTCGACCAGGGTTCGAACACCGGGGAGCTGTTTTTT. It specifies CASKLDQGSNTGELFF.

This chain uses TRBV10-2 with TRBJ2-4, with D possibly TRBD1 on 6 matching bases. Deletions cut 0 bases from V and 6 bases from J, with 6 bases between. In germline, CDR1 is WSHSY, CDR2 SAAADI. CDR3 size: 13 residues. The CDR3 sequence is CASSESRGNIQYF. The CDR3 region has the DNA TGCGCCAGCAGTGAGTCCAGGGGAAACATTCAGTACTTC.

This chain connects TRBV27 to TRBJ2-7; D gene uncertain. There are 16 residues in the CDR3. With 5 bases removed from V and 2 bases from J, the gap between germline ends came to 19 bases. Germline lookup yields CDR1 MNHEY and CDR2 SMNVEV (reference sequence). The CDR3 DNA follows: TGTGCCAGCAGTCTCCAAGTTCCCGTGAGTCCCTACGAGCAGTACTTC. Its protein is CASSLQVPVSPYEQYF.

The J gene is TRBJ1-4, the V gene TRBV29-1; D is perhaps TRBD1 (6 bases). Germline CDR1 and CDR2: SQVTM and ANQGSEA. Trimming left V 4 bases short and J 5 bases short, with 8 bases between. The length of the CDR3 is 12 residues. This chain's CDR3 is CSVGTDNEKLFF. CDR3 sequence (DNA): TGCAGCGTTGGGACAGACAATGAAAAACTGTTTTTT.

The table lists this clone with a few counts. The chain carries TRBV4-2 and TRBJ2-2, with TRBD1 matching 7 bases. The V gene end was trimmed by 0 bases and the J gene end by 4 bases; junction bases not matched to a gene: 2. This CDR3 comprises 15 residues. Germline CDR1 reads LGHNA; CDR2 reads YNFKEQ. The CDR3 region is CASSQDRGFTGELFF. In nucleotides, the CDR3 is TGTGCCAGCAGCCAAGACAGGGGGTTCACCGGGGAGCTGTTTTTT.

This clone showed up just a few times. The chain recombines TRBV9 with TRBJ2-2, with 14 bases identical to TRBD2. The CDR3 has 17 residues. V dropped 4 bases and J dropped 5; count of bases not matched to a gene: 7. CDR1 and CDR2 from the germline V gene are SGDLS and YYNGEE. The CDR3 DNA reads TGTGCCAGCAGCACGGGACTAGCGGGAGTATCTACCGGGGAGCTGTTTTTT. It codes for CASSTGLAGVSTGELFF.